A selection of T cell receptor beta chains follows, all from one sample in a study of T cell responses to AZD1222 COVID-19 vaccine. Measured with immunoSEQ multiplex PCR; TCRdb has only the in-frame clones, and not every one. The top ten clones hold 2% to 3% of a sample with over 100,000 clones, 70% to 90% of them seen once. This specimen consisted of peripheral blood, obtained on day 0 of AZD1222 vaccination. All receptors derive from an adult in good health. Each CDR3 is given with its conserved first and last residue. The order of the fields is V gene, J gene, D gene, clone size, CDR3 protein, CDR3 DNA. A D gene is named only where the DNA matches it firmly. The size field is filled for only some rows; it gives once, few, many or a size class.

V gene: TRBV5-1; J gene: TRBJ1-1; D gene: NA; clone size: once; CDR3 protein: CASSPENTEAFF; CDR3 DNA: TGCGCCAGCAGCCCGGAGAACACTGAAGCTTTCTTT
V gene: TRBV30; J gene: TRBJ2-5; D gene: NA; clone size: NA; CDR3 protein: CAWSSRETQYF; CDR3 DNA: TGTGCCTGGAGTTCACGGGAGACCCAGTACTTC
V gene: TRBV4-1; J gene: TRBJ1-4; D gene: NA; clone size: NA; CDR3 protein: CASSQDLNGGTVSEKLFF; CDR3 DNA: TGCGCCAGCAGCCAAGATCTGAACGGGGGGACGGTTTCTGAAAAACTGTTTTTT
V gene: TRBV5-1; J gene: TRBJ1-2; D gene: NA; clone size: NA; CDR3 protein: CASSLPPGGYTF; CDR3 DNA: TGCGCCAGCAGCTTGCCACCAGGGGGCTACACCTTC
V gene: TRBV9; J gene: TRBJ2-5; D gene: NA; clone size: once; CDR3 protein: CASSGTGWEQETQYF; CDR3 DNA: TGTGCCAGCAGCGGCACGGGATGGGAACAAGAGACCCAGTACTTC
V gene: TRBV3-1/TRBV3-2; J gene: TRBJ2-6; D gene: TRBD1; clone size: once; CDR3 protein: CASSQEAGGAGGANVLTF; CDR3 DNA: TGTGCCAGCAGCCAAGAGGCAGGGGGCGCGGGTGGGGCCAACGTCCTGACTTTC
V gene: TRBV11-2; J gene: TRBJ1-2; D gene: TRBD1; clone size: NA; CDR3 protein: CASSQGQPGNYGYTF; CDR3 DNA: TGTGCCAGCAGCCAGGGACAGCCGGGCAACTATGGCTACACCTTC
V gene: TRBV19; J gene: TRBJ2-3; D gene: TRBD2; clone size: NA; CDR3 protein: CASSLGLVSTDTQYF; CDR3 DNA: TGTGCCAGTAGTCTGGGACTAGTGAGCACAGATACGCAGTATTTT
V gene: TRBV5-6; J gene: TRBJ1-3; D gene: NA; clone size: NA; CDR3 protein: CASSSPGGPSSGNTIYF; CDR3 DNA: TGTGCCAGCAGCTCCCCGGGAGGACCGAGCTCTGGAAACACCATATATTTT
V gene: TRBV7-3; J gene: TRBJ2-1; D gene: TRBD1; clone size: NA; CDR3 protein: CASSSGQLSQQFF; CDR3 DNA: TGTGCCAGCAGCTCGGGACAGCTCAGCCAGCAGTTCTTC
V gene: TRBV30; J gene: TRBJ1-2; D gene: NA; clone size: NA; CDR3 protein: CAWSVQGYGYTF; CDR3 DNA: TGTGCCTGGAGTGTACAGGGCTATGGCTACACCTTC
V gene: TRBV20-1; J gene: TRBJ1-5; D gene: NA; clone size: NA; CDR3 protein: CSASSQRARNQPQHF; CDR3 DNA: TGCAGTGCTAGTAGCCAGAGGGCGCGCAATCAGCCCCAGCATTTT
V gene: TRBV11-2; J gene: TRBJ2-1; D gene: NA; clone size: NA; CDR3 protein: CASRRPYSSYNEQFF; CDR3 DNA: TGTGCCAGCAGGAGACCCTACAGCTCCTACAATGAGCAGTTCTTC
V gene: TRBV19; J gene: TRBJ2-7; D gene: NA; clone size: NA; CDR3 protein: CASSTKPTGNYEQYF; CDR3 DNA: TGTGCCAGTAGTACGAAACCAACAGGGAACTACGAGCAGTACTTC
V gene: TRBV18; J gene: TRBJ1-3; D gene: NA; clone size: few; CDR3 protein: CASSRGSGNTIYF; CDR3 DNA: TGTGCCAGCTCACGGGGGAGTGGAAACACCATATATTTT
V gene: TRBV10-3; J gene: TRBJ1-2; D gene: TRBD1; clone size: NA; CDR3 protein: CAISESQGARYGYTF; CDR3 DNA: TGTGCCATCAGTGAGTCACAGGGGGCAAGATATGGCTACACCTTC
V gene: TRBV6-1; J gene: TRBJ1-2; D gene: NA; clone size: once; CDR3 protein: CASIGRVVYGYTF; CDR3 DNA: TGTGCCAGCATTGGCAGGGTGGTCTATGGCTACACCTTC
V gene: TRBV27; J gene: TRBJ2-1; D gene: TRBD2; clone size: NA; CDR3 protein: CASSLSARGRGYNEQFF; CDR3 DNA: TGTGCCAGCAGTTTATCGGCTCGCGGGAGAGGCTACAATGAGCAGTTCTTC
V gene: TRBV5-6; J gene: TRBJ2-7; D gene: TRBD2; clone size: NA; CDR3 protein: CASSLTSGSYEQYF; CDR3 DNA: TGTGCCAGCAGCTTGACTAGCGGCTCCTACGAGCAGTACTTC
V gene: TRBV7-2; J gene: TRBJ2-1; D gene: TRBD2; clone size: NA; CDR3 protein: CASSLVAAGGPYNEQFF; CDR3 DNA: TGTGCCAGCAGCTTAGTTGCGGCGGGAGGGCCCTACAATGAGCAGTTCTTC
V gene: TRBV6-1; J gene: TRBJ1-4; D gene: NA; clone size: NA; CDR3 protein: CASSEGVGANEKLFF; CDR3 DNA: TGTGCCAGCAGTGAAGGGGTGGGGGCCAATGAAAAACTGTTTTTT
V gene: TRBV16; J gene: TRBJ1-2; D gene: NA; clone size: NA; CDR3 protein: CASSPTTGYTF; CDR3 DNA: TGTGCCAGCAGCCCGACGACCGGCTACACCTTC
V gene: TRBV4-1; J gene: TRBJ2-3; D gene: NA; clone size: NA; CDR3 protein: CASSEGAGGIGTQYF; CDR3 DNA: TGCGCCAGCAGCGAGGGCGCCGGCGGGATAGGAACGCAGTATTTT
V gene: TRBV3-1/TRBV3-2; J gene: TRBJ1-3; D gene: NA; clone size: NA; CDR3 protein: CASSQDPTDSGNTIYF; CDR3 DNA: TGTGCCAGCAGCCAAGATCCGACAGACTCTGGAAACACCATATATTTT
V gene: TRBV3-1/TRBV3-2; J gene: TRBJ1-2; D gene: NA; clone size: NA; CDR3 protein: CASSQEARRGYTF; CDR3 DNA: TGTGCCAGCAGCCAAGAAGCCAGAAGGGGCTACACCTTC
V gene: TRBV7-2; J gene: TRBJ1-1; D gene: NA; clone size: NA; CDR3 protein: CASSLGTGDGNTEAFF; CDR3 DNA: TGTGCCAGCAGCTTAGGCACGGGGGACGGCAACACTGAAGCTTTCTTT
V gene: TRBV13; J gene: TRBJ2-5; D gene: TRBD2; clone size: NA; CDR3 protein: CASSSRTSGSVETQYF; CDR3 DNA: TGTGCCAGCAGCTCACGGACTAGCGGGAGTGTCGAGACCCAGTACTTC
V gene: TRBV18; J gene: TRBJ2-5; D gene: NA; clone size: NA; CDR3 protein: CASSPIGPYQETQYF; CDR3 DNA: TGTGCCAGCTCACCGATAGGGCCCTATCAAGAGACCCAGTACTTC
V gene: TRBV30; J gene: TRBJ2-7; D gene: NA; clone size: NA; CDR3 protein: CAWSLGTATYF; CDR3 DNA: TGTGCCTGGAGTTTAGGAACAGCAACGTACTTC
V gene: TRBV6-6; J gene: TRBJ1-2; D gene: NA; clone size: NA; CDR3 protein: CASSDRLNYGYTF; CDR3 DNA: TGTGCCAGCAGTGACAGGCTTAACTATGGCTACACCTTC
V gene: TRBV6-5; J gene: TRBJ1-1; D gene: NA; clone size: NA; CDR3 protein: CASSSEVKTEAFF; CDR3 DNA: TGTGCCAGCAGTTCCGAGGTGAAGACTGAAGCTTTCTTT
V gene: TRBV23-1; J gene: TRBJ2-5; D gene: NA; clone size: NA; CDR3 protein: CAVLVFGETQYF; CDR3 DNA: TGCGCCGTATTGGTTTTCGGGGAGACCCAGTACTTC
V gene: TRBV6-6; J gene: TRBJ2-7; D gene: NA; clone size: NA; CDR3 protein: CASTGDGSYEQYF; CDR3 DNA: TGTGCCAGCACCGGGGACGGGTCCTACGAGCAGTACTTC
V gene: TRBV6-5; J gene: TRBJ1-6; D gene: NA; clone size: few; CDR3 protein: CASSYGGTVNSPLHF; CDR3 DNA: TGTGCCAGCAGTTACGGTGGGACGGTAAATTCACCCCTCCACTTT
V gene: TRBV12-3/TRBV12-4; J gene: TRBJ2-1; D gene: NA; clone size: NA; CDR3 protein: CASSLLEYNEQFF; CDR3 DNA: TGTGCCAGCAGTTTATTAGAATACAATGAGCAGTTCTTC
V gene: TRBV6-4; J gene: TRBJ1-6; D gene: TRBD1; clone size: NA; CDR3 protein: CASSGQAPLHF; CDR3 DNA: TGTGCCAGCAGCGGACAGGCACCCCTCCACTTT
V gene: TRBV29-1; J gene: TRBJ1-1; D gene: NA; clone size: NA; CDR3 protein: CSVERQVTEAFF; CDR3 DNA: TGCAGCGTTGAAAGGCAGGTCACTGAAGCTTTCTTT
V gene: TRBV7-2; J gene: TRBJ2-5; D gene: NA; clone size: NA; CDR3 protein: CASSLSVGTQYF; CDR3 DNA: TGTGCCAGCAGCTTATCAGTAGGGACCCAGTACTTC
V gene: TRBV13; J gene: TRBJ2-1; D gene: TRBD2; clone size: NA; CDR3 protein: CASSLGLAGGNEQFF; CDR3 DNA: TGTGCCAGCAGCTTAGGGCTAGCGGGAGGAAATGAGCAGTTCTTC